Shown below are 6 T cell receptor beta chains from a single sample sequenced in a study of T-cell memory formation after mild COVID-19. Using its own MiXCR run on the 5' RACE reads, TCRdb lists one record per CDR3 protein. Found here are under 200,000 distinct CDR3 sequences, approximately 10% of them singletons; the top ten hold approximately 3.4%. The sequenced sample was PBMCs or a T cell subset sorted from them (not recorded which). The receptors come from a young man who had mild COVID-19 (a few samples of this study predate the infection). Cell type and time point are not known.

There are many counts of this clonotype. The gene calls are TRBV4-3 and TRBJ2-1, with TRBD2 matching 9 bases. The germline V gene encodes CDR1 LGHNA and CDR2 YSLEER. The V segment lost 4 bases and the J segment 9 bases; nucleotides outside the gene matches: 19. The length of the CDR3 is 18 residues. The CDR3 is CASSPHGGSRGGRVEQFF. The CDR3 DNA sequence: TGCGCCAGCAGCCCCCATGGAGGGTCGCGGGGGGGCCGGGTTGAGCAGTTCTTC.

The chain uses TRBV28 and TRBJ2-7; D is ambiguous. CDR1 and CDR2 (germline): MDHEN, SYDVKM. V gave up 3 bases and J gave up 4 bases, with 10 bases separating them. This CDR3 contains 13 residues. CDR3 nucleotides: TGTGCCAGCAGTTTGGGCAGCATTTACGAGCAGTACGTC. Protein: CASSLGSIYEQYV.

This clonotype was observed a handful of times. The chain is built from TRBV7-6 and TRBJ2-1; D call uncertain. Looked up from germline, CDR1 is SGHVS and CDR2 is FNYEAQ. V was trimmed by 1 base and J by 4 bases, leaving 17 bases between them. The CDR3 loop spans 17 amino acids. The CDR3 protein is CASSLGRARGLYNEQFF. In DNA form, the CDR3 reads TGTGCCAGCAGCTTAGGACGGGCAAGAGGCCTATACAATGAGCAGTTCTTC.

The chain joins TRBV19 to TRBJ2-5, with D maybe TRBD1 (5 bases). Germline V gene lookup returns CDR1 LNHDA and CDR2 SQIVND (reference sequence). There are 13 residues in the CDR3. V dropped 3 bases and J dropped 5 bases, with 10 bases sitting between them. Written as DNA, the CDR3 is TGTGCCAGTAGTATGGGGCTTCGGGAGACCCAGTACTTC. Amino acids: CASSMGLRETQYF. Looking up the rest from reference TRBV19 and TRBJ2-5 gives the full variable domain: DGGITQSPKYLFRKEGQNVTLSCEQNLNHDAMYWYRQDPGQGLRLIYYSQIVNDFQKGDIAEGYSVSREKKESFPLTVTSAQKNPTAFYLCASSMGLRETQYFGPGTRLLVL.

This clonotype was observed a few times. The V call is TRBV5-1, the J call TRBJ2-3; 9 bases line up with TRBD1. The CDR3 covers 16 residues. Trimming cost V 3 bases and J 4 bases; bases outside gene matches: 9. CDR1 is SGHRS, CDR2 YFSETQ, per germline. The CDR3 DNA sequence: TGCGCCAGCAGCTCCTACCAGGGGACAGGGCCAGATACGCAGTATTTT. Translated, it gives CASSSYQGTGPDTQYF.

In this sample, this clonotype turned up a few times. The chain has TRBV28 and TRBJ2-2; TRBD1 matches 7 bases. This CDR3 contains 15 residues. The germline CDR1 and CDR2 sequences are MDHEN and SYDVKM. V lost 6 bases and J lost 4; bases outside the gene matches: 8. This CDR3 reads CASRQNRGRTGELFF. The CDR3 bases are TGTGCCAGCAGGCAAAACAGGGGACGCACCGGGGAGCTGTTTTTT.